This note documents a single T cell receptor (beta chain) sequence. This CDR3 is 14 amino acids long. Trimming cost V 1 base and J 7 bases; bases outside gene matches: 0. CDR1 and CDR2 (germline): SEHNR, FQNEAQ (reference sequence). The data stem from a study of blood T cell repertoires in COVID-19. Study-level background: Samples of COVID-19 (acute and convalescent) were obtained from the United States, Italy and Spain. Sources were T cells, B-cell-depleted T cells, or PBMCs; the material itself was cDNA or gDNA.

In the authors' methods: Counts of nucleated cells, estimated from reference gene primer amplification, were obtained. Here immunoSEQ multiplex PCR was the method, and the copy in TCRdb shows in-frame clones only, minus some. V and J calls and clone size are copied from that table; D and trimming were computed from the DNA. The table shows tens of thousands of clones, with 68% occurring only once. The specimen sequenced was peripheral blood. The chain combines TRBV7-9 with TRBJ1-4; 10 bases are a match to TRBD1. The clonotype was recovered from a woman aged 70-85 years with acute or convalescent COVID-19. CDR3 protein: CASSLGQGAEKLFF. CDR3 bases: TGTGCCAGCAGCTTAGGACAGGGGGCTGAAAAACTGTTTTTT.